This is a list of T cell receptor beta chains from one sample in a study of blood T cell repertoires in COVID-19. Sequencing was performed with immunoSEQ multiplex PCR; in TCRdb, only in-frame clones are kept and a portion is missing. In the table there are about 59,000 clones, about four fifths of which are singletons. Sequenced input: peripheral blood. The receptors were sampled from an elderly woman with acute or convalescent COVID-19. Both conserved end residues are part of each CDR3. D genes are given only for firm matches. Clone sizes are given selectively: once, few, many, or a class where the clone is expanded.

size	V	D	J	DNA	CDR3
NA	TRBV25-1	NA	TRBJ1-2	TGTGCCAGCAGTGAGTCTGCGGGTGGCTACACCTTC	CASSESAGGYTF
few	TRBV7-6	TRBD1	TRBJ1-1	TGTGCCAGCAGCATGACGCCGGGACAGGGAGTTCGGGCTTTCTTT	CASSMTPGQGVRAFF
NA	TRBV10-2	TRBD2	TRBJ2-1	TGCGCCAGCCGTGGACTAGCGGGAGTTAATGAGCAGTTCTTC	CASRGLAGVNEQFF
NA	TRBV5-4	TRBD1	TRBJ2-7	TGTGCCAGCAGCCACAAGAGGACAGGGGATAACCACGAGCAGTACTTC	CASSHKRTGDNHEQYF
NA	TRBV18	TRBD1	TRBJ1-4	TGTGCCAGCTCACCACGACAGGGGTGGAATGAAAAACTGTTTTTT	CASSPRQGWNEKLFF
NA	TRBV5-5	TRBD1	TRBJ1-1	TGTGCCAGCAGCTTGGGGGACAGCTCCACTGAAGCTTTCTTT	CASSLGDSSTEAFF
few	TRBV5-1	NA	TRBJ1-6	TGCGCCAGCAGCTTGTGGAGACAGTGGGATTCACCCCTCCACTTT	CASSLWRQWDSPLHF
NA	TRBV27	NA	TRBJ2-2	TGTGCCAGCAGTTTAGGGGCACAGGGAAGAAGTGGCGGGGAGCTGTTTTTT	CASSLGAQGRSGGELFF
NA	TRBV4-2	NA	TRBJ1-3	TGTGCCAGCAGCCAAGAACGGACAGCCAATACTGGAAACACCATATATTTT	CASSQERTANTGNTIYF
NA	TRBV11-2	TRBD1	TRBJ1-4	TGTGCCAGCAGCTGGACAGGGGGTAGTGCAACTAATGAAAAACTGTTTTTT	CASSWTGGSATNEKLFF
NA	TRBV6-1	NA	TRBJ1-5	TGTGCCAGCAGTGAAGCGCTAGGCAGTAGCAATCAGCCCCAGCATTTT	CASSEALGSSNQPQHF
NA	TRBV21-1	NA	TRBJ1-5	TGTGCCAGCAGGGAGCCATATAGCAATCAGCCCCAGCATTTT	CASREPYSNQPQHF
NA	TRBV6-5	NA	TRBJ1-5	TGTGCCAGCAGGGCTCAAAATCAGCCCCAGCATTTT	CASRAQNQPQHF
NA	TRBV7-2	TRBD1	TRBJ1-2	TGTGCCAGCAGCTCGACGGACAGGGGGCTTCGTTCAGGAGGCTACACCTTC	CASSSTDRGLRSGGYTF
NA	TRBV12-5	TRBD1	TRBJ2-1	TGTGCTAGTGGCGTCACAGGGGGGTCTTACAATGAGCAGTTCTTC	CASGVTGGSYNEQFF